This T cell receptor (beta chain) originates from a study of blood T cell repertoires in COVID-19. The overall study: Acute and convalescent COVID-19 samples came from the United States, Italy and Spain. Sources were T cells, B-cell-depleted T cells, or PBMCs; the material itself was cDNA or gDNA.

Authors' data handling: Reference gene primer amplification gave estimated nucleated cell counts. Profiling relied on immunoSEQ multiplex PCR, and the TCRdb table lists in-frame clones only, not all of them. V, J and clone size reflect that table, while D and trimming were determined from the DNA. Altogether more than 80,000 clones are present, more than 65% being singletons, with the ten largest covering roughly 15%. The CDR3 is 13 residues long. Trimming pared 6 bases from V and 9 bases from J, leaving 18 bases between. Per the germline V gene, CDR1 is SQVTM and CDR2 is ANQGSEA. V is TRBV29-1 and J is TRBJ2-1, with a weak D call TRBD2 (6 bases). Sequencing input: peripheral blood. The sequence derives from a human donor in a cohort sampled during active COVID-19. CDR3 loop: CSVVKGPGSEQFF. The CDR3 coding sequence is TGCAGCGTCGTCAAGGGTCCCGGGAGTGAGCAGTTCTTC.